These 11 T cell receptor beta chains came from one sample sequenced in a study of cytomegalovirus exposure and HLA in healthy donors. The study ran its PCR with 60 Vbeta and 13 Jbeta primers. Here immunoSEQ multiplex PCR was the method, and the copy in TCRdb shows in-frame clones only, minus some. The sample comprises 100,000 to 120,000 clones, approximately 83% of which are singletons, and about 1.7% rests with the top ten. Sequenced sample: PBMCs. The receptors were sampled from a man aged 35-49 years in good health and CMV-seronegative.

DNA of the CDR3: TGTGCCAGCAGTCCAGAGAACACTGAAGCTTTCTTT. Residues: CASSPENTEAFF. The chain couples TRBV28 to TRBJ1-1; D ambiguous. The CDR3 has 12 amino acids. V lost 5 bases and J 1 base, leaving 5 bases between the germline ends. Germline values: CDR1 MDHEN, CDR2 SYDVKM.

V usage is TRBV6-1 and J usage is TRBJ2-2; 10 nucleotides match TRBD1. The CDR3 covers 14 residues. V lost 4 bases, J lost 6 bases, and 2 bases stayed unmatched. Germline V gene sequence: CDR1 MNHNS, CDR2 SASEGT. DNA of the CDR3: TGTGCCAGCAGTGGGACAGGGGGGTCCGGGGAGCTGTTTTTT. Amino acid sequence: CASSGTGGSGELFF.

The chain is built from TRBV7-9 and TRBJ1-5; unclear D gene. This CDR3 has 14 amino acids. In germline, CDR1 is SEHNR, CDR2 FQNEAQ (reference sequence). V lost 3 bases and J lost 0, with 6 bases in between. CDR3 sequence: CASSLDYSNQPQHF. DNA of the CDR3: TGTGCCAGCAGCTTGGACTATAGCAATCAGCCCCAGCATTTT.

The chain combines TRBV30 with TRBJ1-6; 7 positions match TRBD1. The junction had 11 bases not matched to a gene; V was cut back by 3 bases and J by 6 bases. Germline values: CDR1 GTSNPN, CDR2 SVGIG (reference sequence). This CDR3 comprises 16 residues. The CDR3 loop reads CAWRPSRQGINSPLHF. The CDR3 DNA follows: TGTGCCTGGAGGCCCTCTAGACAGGGAATTAATTCACCCCTCCACTTT.

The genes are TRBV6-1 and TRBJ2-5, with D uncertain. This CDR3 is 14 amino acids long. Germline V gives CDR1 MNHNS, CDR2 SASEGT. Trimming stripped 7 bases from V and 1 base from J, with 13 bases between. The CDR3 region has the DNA TGTGCCAGCAATCGCGAGGCGACCCAAGAGACCCAGTACTTC. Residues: CASNREATQETQYF.

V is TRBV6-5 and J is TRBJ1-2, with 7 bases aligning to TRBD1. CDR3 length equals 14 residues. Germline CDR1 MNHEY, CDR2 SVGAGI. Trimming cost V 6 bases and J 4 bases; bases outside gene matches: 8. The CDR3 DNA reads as TGTGCCAGCAGGAGACAGGGACGCAGCTATGGCTACACCTTC. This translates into CASRRQGRSYGYTF.

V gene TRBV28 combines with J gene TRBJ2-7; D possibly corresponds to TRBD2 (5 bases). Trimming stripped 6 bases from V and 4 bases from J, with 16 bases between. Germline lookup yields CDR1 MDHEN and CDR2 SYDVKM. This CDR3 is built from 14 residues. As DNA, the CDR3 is TGTGCCAGCAGCCCCCCGGGGTCCCGGTACGAGCAGTACTTC. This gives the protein CASSPPGSRYEQYF.

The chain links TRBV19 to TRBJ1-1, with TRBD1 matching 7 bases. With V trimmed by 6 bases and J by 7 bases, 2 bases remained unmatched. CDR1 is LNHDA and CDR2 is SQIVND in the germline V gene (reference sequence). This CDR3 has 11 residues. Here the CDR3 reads CASRGTVEAFF. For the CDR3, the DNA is TGTGCCAGTAGAGGGACAGTTGAAGCTTTCTTT.

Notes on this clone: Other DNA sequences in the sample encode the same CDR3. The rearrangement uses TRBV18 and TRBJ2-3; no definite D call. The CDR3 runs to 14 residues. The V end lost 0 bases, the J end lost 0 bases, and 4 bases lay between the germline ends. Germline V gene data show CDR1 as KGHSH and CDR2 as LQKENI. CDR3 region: CASSPPSSTDTQYF. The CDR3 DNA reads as TGTGCCAGCTCACCACCGTCAAGCACAGATACGCAGTATTTT.

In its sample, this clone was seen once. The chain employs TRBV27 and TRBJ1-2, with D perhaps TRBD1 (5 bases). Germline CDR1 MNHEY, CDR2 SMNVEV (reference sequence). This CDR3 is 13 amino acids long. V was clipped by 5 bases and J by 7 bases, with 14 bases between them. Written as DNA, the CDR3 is TGTGCCAGCAGTCGTTCCCAGGGCGCTGGCTACACCTTC. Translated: CASSRSQGAGYTF.

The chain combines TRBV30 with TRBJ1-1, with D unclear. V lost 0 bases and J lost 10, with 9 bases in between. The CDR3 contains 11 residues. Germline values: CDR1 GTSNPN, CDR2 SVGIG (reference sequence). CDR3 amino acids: CAWSVLTTAFF. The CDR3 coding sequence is TGTGCCTGGAGTGTATTGACAACAGCTTTCTTT.